This T cell receptor beta chain was sequenced during a study of cytomegalovirus exposure and HLA in healthy donors. For the study at large: A prior study identified 120 million or so unique TCR beta sequences from about 180 million T cells. In terms of ancestry, the Caucasian-associated cluster contained more than 65% of the roughly 400 genotyped donors. The study's findings and limits: Later analysis identified 17,000 or so TCR beta sequences associated with HLA alleles, using a false discovery rate threshold of 0.05. The study flagged roughly 160 TCR beta chains as cytomegalovirus-associated.

This clone has only a few counts. Its antigen is still unknown. A multiplex PCR was run with 60 Vbeta primers and 13 Jbeta primers. Sequencing used immunoSEQ multiplex PCR; TCRdb keeps in-frame clones, though not all of them. Counted here are about 150,000 clones, roughly four fifths occurring once; the ten biggest clones make up approximately 1.5%. The sequenced sample was PBMCs. This receptor was obtained from a man between 35 and 55 years old in good health and CMV-seronegative.

The CDR3 DNA follows: TGCGCCAGCAGCCTACCAGGGGTGGTGAACACTGAAGCTTTCTTT. Its protein product is CASSLPGVVNTEAFF. V usage is TRBV4-1 and J usage is TRBJ1-1; TRBD1 might be the D (6 bases). The CDR3 has 15 amino acids. Germline CDR1 reads MGHRA; CDR2 reads YSYEKL. With 4 bases removed from V and 0 bases from J, the gap between germline ends came to 12 bases.